This TCR beta chain was documented in a study of long-term antiretroviral therapy in people with HIV. Study findings and constraints: Diversity rose after ART but stayed below transplant donor controls. Data on ART adherence, viral resistance or therapy changes were unavailable. From the mid-2000s to the late 2010s, blood was obtained, possibly while participants received older ART regimens.

Note on this clone: The antigen is not known.

Germline V lookup: CDR1 SGHVS, CDR2 FNYEAQ. The V and J ends lost 1 base and 8 bases, in that order; junction bases with no gene match: 10. This CDR3 spans 15 amino acids. Participants with HIV, all of them, were treated in the United States. This was the immunoSEQ v3.0 assay at survey level. Measured with immunoSEQ multiplex PCR; TCRdb has only the in-frame clones, and not every one. The top ten hold roughly 14% of the sample, which has about 16,000 clones, just over 85% seen once. The V and J genes are TRBV7-6 and TRBJ1-2; the match to TRBD1 covers 7 bases. This receptor was taken from a woman between 25 and 40 years old with HIV. Sequenced here: unsorted PBMCs, sampled about 2.4 years before starting antiretroviral therapy. The CDR3 region has the DNA TGTGCCAGCAGCTTAGATGCGACAGGGCTGAAGGGCTACACCTTC. Its translation: CASSLDATGLKGYTF. The whole variable domain, filled in from reference TRBV7-6 and TRBJ1-2, reads GAGVSQSPRYKVTKRGQDVALRCDPISGHVSLYWYRQALGQGPEFLTYFNYEAQQDKSGLPNDRFSAERPEGSISTLTIQRTEQRDSAMYRCASSLDATGLKGYTFGSGTRLTVV.